These 17 T cell receptor beta chains share one sample of origin, sequenced in a study of post-analysis software for immune sequencing data. Study outcomes and limitations: Compared with controls, patients had more of 4 to 6 TRBV segments, including TRBV5-6, TRBV5-1 and TRBV20-1.

Incorporated into the TCR beta cDNA libraries were unique molecular identifiers, which served to reduce PCR and sequencing biases. TCRdb fed the PCR reads into MiXCR, producing one record per CDR3 protein. The table lists 600,000 to 700,000 distinct CDR3 sequences, 55% to 60% of them singletons, with 11% in the top ten. Their antigen targets remain unknown. The sequencing sample was made of blood. The receptors derive from a girl aged 2 to 10 with multiple sclerosis.

This clonotype has only a few counts. The chain combines TRBV12-3 or TRBV12-4 with TRBJ1-2; 8 positions agree with TRBD1. The V segment lost 6 bases and the J segment 5 bases; nucleotides outside the gene matches: 5. This CDR3 region has 13 residues. The CDR3 spells CASSLGTGYGYTF. CDR3 DNA sequence: TGTGCCAGCAGCCTTGGGACAGGTTATGGCTACACCTTC.

The genes are TRBV7-9 and TRBJ1-1, with D possibly matching TRBD1 (6 bases). The CDR3 sequence is 11 residues long. Germline V gene lookup returns CDR1 SEHNR and CDR2 FQNEAQ (reference sequence). As DNA, the CDR3 is TGTGCTGCGGGGGGCCTCACTGAAGCTTTCTTT. This codes for CAAGGLTEAFF.

This clonotype turned up a few times. J is TRBJ2-7 and V is TRBV20-1, with 7 bases lining up with TRBD2. The DNA end lines up better with TRBJ2-5; the J call may be wrong. CDR3 length: 15 amino acids. CDR1 is DFQATT and CDR2 is SNEGSKA in the germline V gene (reference sequence). The CDR3 protein is CSARIWAGVKETQYF. CDR3 sequence (DNA): TGCAGTGCTAGAATCTGGGCGGGGGTCAAAGAGACCCAGTACTTC.

With regard to this clonotype: The junction and the germline gene differ at one end; a read error may be behind it. CDR3 sequence (DNA): TGCGCCAGCAGCCAGGCTAGCGGGTTCGACTACGAGCAGTACTTC. Translated, it gives CASSQASGFDYEQYF. The V gene is TRBV3-1, the J gene TRBJ2-7, with 8 positions matching TRBD2. Germline V gene sequence: CDR1 LGHDT, CDR2 YNNKEL (reference sequence). This CDR3 has 15 amino acids.

The sample holds a few counts of this clonotype. The chain links TRBV27 to TRBJ2-5; 8 positions agree with TRBD2. Germline assignment: CDR1 MNHEY and CDR2 SMNVEV (reference sequence). The CDR3 is 14 residues long. V lost 8 bases, J lost 0 bases, and 5 bases stayed unmatched. The CDR3 protein is CASAAGGHQETQYF. The DNA for the CDR3 is TGTGCCAGCGCGGCGGGGGGCCACCAAGAGACCCAGTACTTC.

V and J are TRBV12-3 or TRBV12-4 and TRBJ2-1; D not resolved. This CDR3 has 14 residues. Trimming cost V 3 bases and J 9 bases, with 15 bases left between them. CDR3: CASSFSPASVEQFF. CDR3 sequence (DNA): TGTGCCAGCAGTTTCAGCCCCGCCAGTGTTGAGCAGTTCTTC.

This rearrangement joins TRBV30 to TRBJ2-1, with a tentative D call TRBD1 (6 bases). Per germline, CDR1 GTSNPN and CDR2 SVGIG (reference sequence). Trimming stripped 2 bases from V and 0 bases from J, with 11 bases between. The CDR3 is made up of 15 amino acids. The CDR3 sequence: CAWSSPRGSYNEQFF. The CDR3, as DNA: TGTGCCTGGAGTTCCCCCAGGGGCTCCTACAATGAGCAGTTCTTC.

The J gene is TRBJ2-7, the V gene TRBV20-1; 8 bases fit TRBD2. Germline CDR1 reads DFQATT; CDR2 reads SNEGSKA (reference sequence). This CDR3 contains 13 residues. Trimming at V came to 2 bases and at J to 3 bases, leaving 3 bases not matched to a gene. CDR3 in DNA: TGCAGTGCTAGACAAGCGGGGGTCTACGAGCAGTACTTC. Protein: CSARQAGVYEQYF.

This clonotype turned up a few times. The chain carries TRBV11-2 and TRBJ1-2; 7 bases line up with TRBD1. Germline CDR1 is SGHAT and CDR2 is FQNNGV. J was trimmed by 8 bases and V by 5 bases; bases with no gene match: 8. There are 13 residues in the CDR3. The CDR3 sequence is CASSPQGFRGYTF. Written as DNA, the CDR3 is TGTGCCAGCAGCCCACAGGGGTTTCGCGGCTACACCTTC. The whole variable domain, filled in from reference TRBV11-2 and TRBJ1-2, reads EAGVAQSPRYKIIEKRQSVAFWCNPISGHATLYWYQQILGQGPKLLIQFQNNGVVDDSQLPKDRFSAERLKGVDSTLKIQPAKLEDSAVYLCASSPQGFRGYTFGSGTRLTVV.

The chain is built from TRBV4-3 and TRBJ2-5; D is undetermined. CDR1 LGHNA and CDR2 YSLEER come from the germline V gene. The V gene lost 0 bases and the J gene lost 0 bases, with 8 bases spanning the gap. This CDR3 has 15 residues. CDR3 amino acids: CASSQDLTYQETQYF. CDR3 nucleotide sequence: TGCGCCAGCAGCCAAGATCTTACGTACCAAGAGACCCAGTACTTC.

The rearrangement uses TRBV20-1 and TRBJ1-4; unclear D gene. The CDR3 has 13 residues. Germline V lookup: CDR1 DFQATT, CDR2 SNEGSKA (reference sequence). This chain's CDR3 is CVAPRPSNEKLFF. The DNA of the CDR3 is TGCGTAGCCCCCAGGCCCTCTAATGAAAAACTGTTTTTT.

The chain carries TRBV18 and TRBJ2-5, with 10 bases matching TRBD1. The end of the DNA is better explained by TRBJ2-7, so the J call may be wrong. Germline V gene lookup returns CDR1 KGHSH and CDR2 LQKENI. The CDR3 is made up of 16 amino acids. This CDR3 is CASSPQPGQGMYEQYF. The CDR3 region has the DNA TGTGCCAGCTCACCACAACCGGGACAGGGGATGTACGAGCAGTACTTC.

This clonotype occurred many times. V is TRBV7-9 and J is TRBJ2-7; possible D gene TRBD2, 5 bases. Trimming pared 6 bases from V and 1 base from J, leaving 10 bases between. Germline V gene lookup returns CDR1 SEHNR and CDR2 FQNEAQ (reference sequence). The CDR3 loop spans 13 amino acids. DNA for the CDR3: TGTGCCAGCAGAGAGGGTCCTTCCTACGAGCAGTACTTC. This translates into CASREGPSYEQYF.

This sequence joins TRBV12-3 or TRBV12-4 and TRBJ2-2; D unresolved. With 7 bases removed from V and 5 bases from J, the gap between germline ends came to 5 bases. The CDR3 runs 11 residues. This CDR3 is CASIGTGELFF. DNA of the CDR3: TGTGCCAGCATTGGAACCGGGGAGCTGTTTTTT.

This clonotype was seen only a few times. The J gene is TRBJ2-6, the V gene TRBV10-1, with D unclear. The germline gives CDR1 WNHNN, CDR2 SYGVQD (reference sequence). V was clipped by 3 bases and J by 0 bases, with 9 bases between them. The CDR3 has 16 amino acids. The CDR3 is CASSDRPLSGANVLTF. The DNA for the CDR3 is TGCGCCAGCAGTGATAGACCCCTCTCTGGGGCCAACGTCCTGACTTTC.

This chain joins TRBV12-3 or TRBV12-4 and TRBJ2-7, with D possibly matching TRBD2 (6 bases). V lost 5 bases and J lost 2, with 13 bases in between. The CDR3 contains 14 residues. The CDR3 here is CASSRAGATYEQYF. CDR3 nucleotides: TGTGCCAGCAGTCGAGCGGGCGCGACCTACGAGCAGTACTTC.

DNA of the CDR3: TGCGCCAGCAGCCAAGCGTTGTCCAGGGAGGTCTACGAGCAGTACTTC. Translation gives CASSQALSREVYEQYF. This rearrangement joins TRBV4-1 to TRBJ2-5; perhaps TRBD2 as D (6 bases). The last part of the DNA fits TRBJ2-7 better; the J call may be wrong. This CDR3 comprises 16 residues. CDR1 and CDR2 from the germline V gene are MGHRA and YSYEKL.